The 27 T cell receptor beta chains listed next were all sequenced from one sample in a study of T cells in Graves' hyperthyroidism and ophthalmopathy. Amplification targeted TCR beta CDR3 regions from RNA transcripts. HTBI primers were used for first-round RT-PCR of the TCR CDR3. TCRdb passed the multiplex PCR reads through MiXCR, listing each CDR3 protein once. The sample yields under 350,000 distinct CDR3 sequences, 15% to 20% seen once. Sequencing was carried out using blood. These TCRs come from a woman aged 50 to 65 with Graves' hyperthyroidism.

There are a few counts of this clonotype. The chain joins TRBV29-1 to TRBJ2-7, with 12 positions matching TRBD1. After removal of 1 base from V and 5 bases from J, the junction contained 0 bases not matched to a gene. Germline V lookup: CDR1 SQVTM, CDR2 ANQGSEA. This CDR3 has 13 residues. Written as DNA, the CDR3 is TGCAGCGTTGAAGGGGACAGGGGGCACGAGCAGTACTTC. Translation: CSVEGDRGHEQYF.

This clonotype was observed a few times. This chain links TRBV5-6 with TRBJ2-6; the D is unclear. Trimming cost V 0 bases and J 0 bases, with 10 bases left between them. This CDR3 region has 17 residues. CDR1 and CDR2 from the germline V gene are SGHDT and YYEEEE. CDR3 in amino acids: CASSLVGAFSGANVLTF. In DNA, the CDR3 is TGTGCCAGCAGCTTGGTCGGTGCCTTCTCTGGGGCCAACGTCCTGACTTTC.

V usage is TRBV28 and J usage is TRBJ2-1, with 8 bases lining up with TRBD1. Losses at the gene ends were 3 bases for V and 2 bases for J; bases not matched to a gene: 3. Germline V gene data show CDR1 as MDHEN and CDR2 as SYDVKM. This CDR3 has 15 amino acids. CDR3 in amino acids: CASSLDRAPYNEQFF. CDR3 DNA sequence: TGTGCCAGCAGTTTGGACAGGGCCCCCTACAATGAGCAGTTCTTC. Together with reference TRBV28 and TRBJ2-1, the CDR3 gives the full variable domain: DVKVTQSSRYLVKRTGEKVFLECVQDMDHENMFWYRQDPGLGLRLIYFSYDVKMKEKGDIPEGYSVSREKKERFSLILESASTNQTSMYLCASSLDRAPYNEQFFGPGTRLTVL.

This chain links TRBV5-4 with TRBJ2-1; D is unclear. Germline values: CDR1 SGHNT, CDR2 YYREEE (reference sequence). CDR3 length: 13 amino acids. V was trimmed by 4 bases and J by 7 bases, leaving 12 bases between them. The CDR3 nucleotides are TGTGCCAGCAGCCCGGACCCCGCTAATGAGCAGTTCTTC. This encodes CASSPDPANEQFF.

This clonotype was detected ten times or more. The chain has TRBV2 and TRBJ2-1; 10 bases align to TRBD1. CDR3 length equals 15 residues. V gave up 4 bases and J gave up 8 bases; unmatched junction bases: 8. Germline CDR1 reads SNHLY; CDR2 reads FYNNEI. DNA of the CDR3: TGTGCCAGCAGTGTTAGACAGGGGGCTAGCTATGAGCAGTTCTTC. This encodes CASSVRQGASYEQFF. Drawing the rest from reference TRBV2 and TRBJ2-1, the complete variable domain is EPEVTQTPSHQVTQMGQEVILRCVPISNHLYFYWYRQILGQKVEFLVSFYNNEISEKSEIFDDQFSVERPDGSNFTLKIRSTKLEDSAMYFCASSVRQGASYEQFFGPGTRLTVL.

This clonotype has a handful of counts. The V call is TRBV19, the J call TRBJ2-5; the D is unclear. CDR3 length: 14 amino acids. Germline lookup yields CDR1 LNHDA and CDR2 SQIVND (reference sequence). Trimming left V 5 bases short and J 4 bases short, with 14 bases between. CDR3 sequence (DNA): TGTGCCAGTAGTGAGTGGTTAGAAGGAGAGACCCAGTACTTC. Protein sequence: CASSEWLEGETQYF.

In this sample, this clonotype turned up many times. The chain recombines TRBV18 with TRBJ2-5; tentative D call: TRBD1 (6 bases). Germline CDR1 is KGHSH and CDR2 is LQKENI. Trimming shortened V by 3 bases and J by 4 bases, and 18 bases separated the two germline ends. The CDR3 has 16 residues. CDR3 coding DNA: TGTGCCAGCTCACCCCGAGATGGGGGCGGCGGAGAGACCCAGTACTTC. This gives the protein CASSPRDGGGGETQYF.

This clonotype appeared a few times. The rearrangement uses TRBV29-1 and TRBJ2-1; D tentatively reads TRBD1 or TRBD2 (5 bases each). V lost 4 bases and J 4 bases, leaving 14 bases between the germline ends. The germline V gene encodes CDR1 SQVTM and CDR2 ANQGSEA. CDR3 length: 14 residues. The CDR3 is CSVGVPGRYNEQFF. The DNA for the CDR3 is TGCAGCGTTGGGGTCCCGGGACGTTACAATGAGCAGTTCTTC.

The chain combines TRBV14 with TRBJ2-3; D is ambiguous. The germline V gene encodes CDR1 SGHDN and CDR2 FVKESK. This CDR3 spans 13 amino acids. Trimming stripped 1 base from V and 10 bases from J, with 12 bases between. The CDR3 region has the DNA TGTGCCAGCAGCCAAGCATCCTATGATCCGCAGTATTTT. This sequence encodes CASSQASYDPQYF.

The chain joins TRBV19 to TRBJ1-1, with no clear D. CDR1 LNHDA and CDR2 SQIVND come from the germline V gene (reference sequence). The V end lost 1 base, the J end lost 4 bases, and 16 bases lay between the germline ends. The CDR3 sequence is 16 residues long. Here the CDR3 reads CASSIAQTSRLTEAFF. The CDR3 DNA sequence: TGTGCCAGTAGTATAGCCCAAACCTCGAGGCTCACTGAAGCTTTCTTT.

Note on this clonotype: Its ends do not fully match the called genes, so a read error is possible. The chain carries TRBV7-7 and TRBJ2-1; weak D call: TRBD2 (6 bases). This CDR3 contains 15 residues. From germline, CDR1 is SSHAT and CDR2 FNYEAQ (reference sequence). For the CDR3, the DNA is TGTGCTAGCAGCTTGGGGGGAGGCCCTAGGAATGAGCAGTTCTTC. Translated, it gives CASSLGGGPRNEQFF.

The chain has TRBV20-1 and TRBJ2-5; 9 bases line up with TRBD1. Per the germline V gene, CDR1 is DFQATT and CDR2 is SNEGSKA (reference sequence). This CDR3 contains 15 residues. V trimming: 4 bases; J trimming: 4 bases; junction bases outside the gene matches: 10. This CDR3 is CSATPWDRAGETQYF. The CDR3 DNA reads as TGCAGTGCTACGCCTTGGGACAGGGCTGGAGAGACCCAGTACTTC.

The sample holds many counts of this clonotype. The CDR3 DNA is TGTGCCAGCAGTTTTGCGGGAGAGGGCTACGAGCAGTACTTC. It yields the protein CASSFAGEGYEQYF. This chain uses TRBV28 with TRBJ2-7; 7 bases map to TRBD2. This CDR3 contains 14 residues. From germline, CDR1 is MDHEN and CDR2 SYDVKM. V lost 3 bases, J lost 3 bases, and 5 bases stayed unmatched.

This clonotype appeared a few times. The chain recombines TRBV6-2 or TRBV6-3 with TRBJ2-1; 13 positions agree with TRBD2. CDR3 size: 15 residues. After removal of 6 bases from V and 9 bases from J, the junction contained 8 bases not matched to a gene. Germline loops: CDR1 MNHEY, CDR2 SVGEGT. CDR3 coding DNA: TGTGCCAGCAGGCTCACTAGCGGGGGGGCCCGTGAGCAGTTCTTC. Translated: CASRLTSGGAREQFF.

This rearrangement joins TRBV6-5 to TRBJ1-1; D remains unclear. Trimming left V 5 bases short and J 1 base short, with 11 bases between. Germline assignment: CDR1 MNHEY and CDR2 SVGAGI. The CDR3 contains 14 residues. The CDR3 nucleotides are TGTGCCAGCAGTATAATACCAGGGAACACTGAAGCTTTCTTT. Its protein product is CASSIIPGNTEAFF.

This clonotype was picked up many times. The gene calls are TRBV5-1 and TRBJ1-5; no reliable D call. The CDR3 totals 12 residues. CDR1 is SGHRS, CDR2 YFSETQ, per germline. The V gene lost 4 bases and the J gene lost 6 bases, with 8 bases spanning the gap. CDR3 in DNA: TGCGCCAGCAGCGAGCCGGGTCAGCCCCAGCATTTT. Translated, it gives CASSEPGQPQHF.

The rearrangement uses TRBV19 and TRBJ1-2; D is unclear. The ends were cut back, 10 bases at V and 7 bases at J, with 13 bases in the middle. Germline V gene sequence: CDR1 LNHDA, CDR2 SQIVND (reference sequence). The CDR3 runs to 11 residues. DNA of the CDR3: TGTGCCACCCGCGACGGTGGTGGCTACACCTTC. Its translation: CATRDGGGYTF.

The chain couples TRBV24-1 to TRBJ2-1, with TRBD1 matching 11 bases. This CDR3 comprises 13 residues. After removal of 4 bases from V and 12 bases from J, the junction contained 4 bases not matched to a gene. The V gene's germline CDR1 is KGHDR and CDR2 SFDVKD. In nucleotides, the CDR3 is TGTGCCACCAGTGACCCGGACAGGGGGCTGCAGTTCTTC. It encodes CATSDPDRGLQFF.

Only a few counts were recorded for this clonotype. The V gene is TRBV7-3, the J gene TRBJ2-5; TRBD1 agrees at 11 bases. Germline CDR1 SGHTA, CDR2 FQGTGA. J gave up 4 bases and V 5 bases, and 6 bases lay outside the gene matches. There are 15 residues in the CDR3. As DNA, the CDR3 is TGTGCCAGCAGCCCTAGGACAGGGGGCACAGAGACCCAGTACTTC. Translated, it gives CASSPRTGGTETQYF.

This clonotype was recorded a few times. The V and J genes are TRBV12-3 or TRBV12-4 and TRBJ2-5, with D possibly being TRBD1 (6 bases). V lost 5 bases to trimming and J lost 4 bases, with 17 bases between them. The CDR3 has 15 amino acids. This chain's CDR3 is CASSHPKSQGETQYF. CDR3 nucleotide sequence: TGTGCCAGCAGTCACCCCAAATCACAGGGAGAGACCCAGTACTTC.

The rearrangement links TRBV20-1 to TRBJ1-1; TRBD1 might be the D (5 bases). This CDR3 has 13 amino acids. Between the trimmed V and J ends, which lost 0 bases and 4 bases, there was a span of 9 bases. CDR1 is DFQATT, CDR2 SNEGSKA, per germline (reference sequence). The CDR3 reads CSARDRGPTEAFF. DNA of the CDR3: TGCAGTGCTAGAGATCGGGGACCCACTGAAGCTTTCTTT.

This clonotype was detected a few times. For the CDR3, the DNA is TGCAGTGCTAGAGATGGTAGGCAAACCCAAGAGACCCAGTACTTC. Translated, it gives CSARDGRQTQETQYF. The V and J genes are TRBV20-1 and TRBJ2-5, with D unresolved. Germline CDR1 and CDR2: DFQATT and SNEGSKA (reference sequence). V lost 0 bases and J 1 base, leaving 12 bases between the germline ends. CDR3 length: 15 residues.

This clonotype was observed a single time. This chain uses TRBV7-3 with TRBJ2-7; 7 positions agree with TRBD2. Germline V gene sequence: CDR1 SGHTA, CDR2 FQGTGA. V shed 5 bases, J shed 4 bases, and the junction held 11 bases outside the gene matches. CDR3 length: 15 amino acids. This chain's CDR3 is CASSPPGRGFYEQYV. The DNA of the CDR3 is TGTGCCAGCAGCCCCCCTGGGCGGGGGTTTTACGAGCAGTACGTC.

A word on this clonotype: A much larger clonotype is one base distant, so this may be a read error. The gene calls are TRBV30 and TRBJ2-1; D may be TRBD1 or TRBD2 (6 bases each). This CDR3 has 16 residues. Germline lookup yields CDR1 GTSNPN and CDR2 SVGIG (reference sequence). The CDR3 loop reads CAWVQGGSLLGNEEFF. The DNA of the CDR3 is TGTGCCTGGGTACAAGGGGGGTCCCTTCTGGGGAATGAGGAGTTCTTC.

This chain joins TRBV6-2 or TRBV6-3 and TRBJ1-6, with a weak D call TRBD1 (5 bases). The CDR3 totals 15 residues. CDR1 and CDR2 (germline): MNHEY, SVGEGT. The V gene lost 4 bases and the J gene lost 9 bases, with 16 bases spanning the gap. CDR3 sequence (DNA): TGTGCCAGCAGTTTAAGGGCAGGGCTGGGTTCACCCCTCCACTTT. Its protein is CASSLRAGLGSPLHF.

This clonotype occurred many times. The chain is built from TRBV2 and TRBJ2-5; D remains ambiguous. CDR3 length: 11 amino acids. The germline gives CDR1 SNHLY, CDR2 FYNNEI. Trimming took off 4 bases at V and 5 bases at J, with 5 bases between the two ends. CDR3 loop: CASSGSETQYF. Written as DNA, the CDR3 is TGTGCCAGCAGTGGTAGCGAGACCCAGTACTTC. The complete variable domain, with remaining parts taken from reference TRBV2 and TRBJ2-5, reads EPEVTQTPSHQVTQMGQEVILRCVPISNHLYFYWYRQILGQKVEFLVSFYNNEISEKSEIFDDQFSVERPDGSNFTLKIRSTKLEDSAMYFCASSGSETQYFGPGTRLLVL.

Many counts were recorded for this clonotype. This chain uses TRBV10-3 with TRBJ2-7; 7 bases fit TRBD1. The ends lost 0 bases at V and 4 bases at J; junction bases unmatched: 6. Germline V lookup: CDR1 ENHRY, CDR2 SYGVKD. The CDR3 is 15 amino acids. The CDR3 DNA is TGTGCCATCAGTGAGTCGGGCAGGGGGAGTTACGAGCAGTACTTC. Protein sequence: CAISESGRGSYEQYF.